The source of this TCR beta chain is a study of T cell responses to AZD1222 COVID-19 vaccine. Overall study findings and caveats: Vaccination with two AZD1222 doses was followed by a rise in Spike-specific TCR breadth and depth.

The protocol was immunoSEQ multiplex PCR, while the TCRdb copy is restricted to in-frame clones and leaves out a portion. Of roughly 100,000 clones listed, roughly nine tenths are singletons. Turning to this clone: Its antigen remains unknown.

Source: peripheral blood, taken 28 days after the second AZD1222 dose. This sequence originates from an adult who received the AZD1222 COVID-19 vaccine.

The CDR3 sequence: CASSQALTTNTEAFF. The CDR3 region has the DNA TGTGCCAGCAGCCAAGCATTGACAACGAACACTGAAGCTTTCTTT. The chain employs TRBV3-1 (or the pseudogene TRBV3-2) and TRBJ1-1; D remains ambiguous. Germline V gene sequence: CDR1 LGHDT, CDR2 YNNKEL (reference sequence). V dropped 1 base and J dropped 1 base, with 10 bases sitting between them. This CDR3 is built from 15 residues.